The entry below describes one T cell receptor (beta chain). This sample was taken from a study of blood T cell repertoires in COVID-19. Study background: Collection of acute and convalescent COVID-19 samples took place in the United States, Italy and Spain. Sources were T cells, B-cell-depleted T cells, or PBMCs; the material itself was cDNA or gDNA.

Assay: immunoSEQ multiplex PCR; the TCRdb copy retains only in-frame clones and omits some. This table has nearly 110,000 clones, 90% to 95% appearing once. V was trimmed by 5 bases and J by 5 bases, leaving 7 bases between them. Germline V CDR1 and CDR2: LNHNV, YYDKDF (reference sequence). This CDR3 has 13 amino acids. The sample consisted of peripheral blood. The rearrangement links TRBV15 to TRBJ2-6; no clear D gene. The TCR was taken from a woman aged 25 to 45 with acute or convalescent COVID-19. The CDR3 loop is CATSLRRANVLTF. The CDR3 coding sequence is TGTGCCACCAGCCTACGAAGGGCCAACGTCCTGACTTTC.